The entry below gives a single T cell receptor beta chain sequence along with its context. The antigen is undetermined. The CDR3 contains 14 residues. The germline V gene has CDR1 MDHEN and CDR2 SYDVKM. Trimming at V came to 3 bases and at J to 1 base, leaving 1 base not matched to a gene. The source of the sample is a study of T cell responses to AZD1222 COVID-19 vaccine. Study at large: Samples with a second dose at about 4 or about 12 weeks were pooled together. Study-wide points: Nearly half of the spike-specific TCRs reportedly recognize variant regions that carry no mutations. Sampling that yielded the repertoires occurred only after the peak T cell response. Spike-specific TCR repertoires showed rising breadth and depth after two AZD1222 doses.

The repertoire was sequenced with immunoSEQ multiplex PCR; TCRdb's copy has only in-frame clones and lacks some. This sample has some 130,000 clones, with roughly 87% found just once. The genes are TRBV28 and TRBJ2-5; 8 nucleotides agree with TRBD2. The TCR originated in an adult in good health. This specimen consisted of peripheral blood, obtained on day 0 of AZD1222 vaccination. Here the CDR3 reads CASSFGGVQETQYF. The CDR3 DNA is TGTGCCAGCAGTTTCGGGGGGGTCCAAGAGACCCAGTACTTC. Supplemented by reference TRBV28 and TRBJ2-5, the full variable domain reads DVKVTQSSRYLVKRTGEKVFLECVQDMDHENMFWYRQDPGLGLRLIYFSYDVKMKEKGDIPEGYSVSREKKERFSLILESASTNQTSMYLCASSFGGVQETQYFGPGTRLLVL.